This paragraph reports one T cell receptor beta chain. Its antigen is unknown. Donors counted as nominally healthy when sampled, yet unrecorded immune exposures were likely. The data were obtained in a study of cytomegalovirus exposure and HLA in healthy donors. Study as a whole: Most genotyped donors, 81% of about 430, had Caucasian-associated genetic ancestry.

Use of 60 Vbeta and 13 Jbeta primers characterized the PCR. Libraries were prepared by immunoSEQ multiplex PCR; TCRdb keeps only in-frame clonotypes and omits some of them. The data show 160,000 or so clones, roughly 85% seen once. The study, taken as a whole, reports: With DRB1 most and HLA-C fewest, TCR association rates differed between HLA loci in a later analysis.

Trimming took 1 base from V and 5 from J, leaving 9 bases between them. The CDR3 has 13 amino acids. Germline V CDR1 and CDR2: SGHRS, YFSETQ. This TCR was sampled from a woman between 40 and 55 years old in good health and CMV-seronegative. V is TRBV5-1 and J is TRBJ1-1; D is ambiguous. The sequencing sample was made of PBMCs. CDR3 loop: CASSLKGGTEAFF. The CDR3 region has the DNA TGCGCCAGCAGCTTGAAGGGAGGAACTGAAGCTTTCTTT.